This paragraph covers one T cell receptor beta chain sequence. The data derive from a study of control samples from healthy donors and cancer patients. The ends were cut back, 3 bases at V and 10 bases at J, with 13 bases in the middle. CDR3 length equals 14 residues. Germline lookup yields CDR1 MDHEN and CDR2 SYDVKM. The table came from immunoSEQ multiplex PCR; TCRdb's copy has only in-frame clones and leaves some out. There are around 120,000 clones in the sample; about 89% occur only once, and about 2.7% lies in the top ten. The sample taken for sequencing was blood. The source is a man in his sixties in good health. The rearrangement links TRBV28 to TRBJ1-6; D unresolved. The CDR3 sequence: CASSFGGYSSPLHF. Here the CDR3 DNA reads TGTGCCAGCAGTTTCGGTGGTTATTCCTCACCCCTCCACTTT.